These 3 T cell receptor beta chains came from one sample sequenced in a study of T cell responses to AZD1222 COVID-19 vaccine. The repertoire was sequenced with immunoSEQ multiplex PCR; TCRdb's copy has only in-frame clones and lacks some. Among some 86,000 clones listed, about nine tenths were seen once. The material sequenced was peripheral blood, taken 28 days after the second AZD1222 dose. All receptors come from an adult who received the AZD1222 COVID-19 vaccine.

The gene calls are TRBV2 and TRBJ1-5; D call uncertain. The V end lost 5 bases, the J end lost 2 bases, and 13 bases lay between the germline ends. CDR1 and CDR2 (germline): SNHLY, FYNNEI. The CDR3 is 15 amino acids. CDR3 bases: TGTGCCAGCAGTCCCTCTGGGCAAGGCAATCAGCCCCAGCATTTT. Translated: CASSPSGQGNQPQHF.

V is TRBV2 and J is TRBJ2-7; 7 bases align to TRBD1. V shed 7 bases and J 6 bases; nucleotides not matched to a gene: 9. This CDR3 is built from 13 residues. Germline V gives CDR1 SNHLY, CDR2 FYNNEI. DNA for the CDR3: TGTGCCAGCACCACGGGACAGCAAAGCGAGCAGTACTTC. Protein product: CASTTGQQSEQYF.

The chain joins TRBV9 to TRBJ2-7; D call uncertain. V dropped 1 base and J dropped 1 base, with 6 bases sitting between them. The CDR3 covers 13 residues. The germline V gene has CDR1 SGDLS and CDR2 YYNGEE. CDR3 coding DNA: TGTGCCAGCAGCGTATTACCTTCCTACGAGCAGTACTTC. It yields the protein CASSVLPSYEQYF.